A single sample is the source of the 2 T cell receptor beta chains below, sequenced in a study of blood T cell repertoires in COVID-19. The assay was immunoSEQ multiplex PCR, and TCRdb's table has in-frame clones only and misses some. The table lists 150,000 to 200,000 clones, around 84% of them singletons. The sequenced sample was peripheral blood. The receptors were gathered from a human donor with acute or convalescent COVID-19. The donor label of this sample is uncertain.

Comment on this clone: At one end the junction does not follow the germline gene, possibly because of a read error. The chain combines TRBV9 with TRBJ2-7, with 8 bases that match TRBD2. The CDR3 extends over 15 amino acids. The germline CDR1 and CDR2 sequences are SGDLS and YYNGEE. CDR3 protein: CARSVGAGGNYEQYF. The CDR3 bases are TGTGCCCGCAGCGTAGGGGCGGGGGGCAACTACGAGCAGTACTTC.

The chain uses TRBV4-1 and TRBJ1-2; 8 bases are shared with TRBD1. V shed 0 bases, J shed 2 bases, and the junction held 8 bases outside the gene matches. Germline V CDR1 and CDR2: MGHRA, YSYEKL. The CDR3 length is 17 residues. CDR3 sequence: CASSQDFPTGANYGYTF. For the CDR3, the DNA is TGCGCCAGCAGCCAAGATTTCCCGACAGGGGCAAACTATGGCTACACCTTC.